This T cell receptor (beta chain) appears in the sequencing data of a study of T cells in women clearing cervical HPV infection. Study background: Donors had HPV16-related CIN3 or worse; 2 had invasive cancer. Study observations and caveats: Cases carried less TRBV6-7 than controls: roughly 0.12% versus 0.17%.

From germline, CDR1 is ENHRY and CDR2 SYGVKD. This CDR3 spans 14 amino acids. Trimming left V 8 bases short and J 0 bases short, with 12 bases between. As for this clone: Antigen: not known. The read stops 3 residues short of the end of the CDR3; the missing end is completed from the germline J gene.

Sequencing used immunoSEQ multiplex PCR; TCRdb keeps in-frame clones, though not all of them. The sample yields some 39,000 clones, of which the top ten take up 5.8%. The specimen sequenced was blood buffy coat. The clonotype originates from a woman aged 18 to 69 with a cervical HPV16 infection that either progressed to CIN3+ or cleared (not recorded which). V and J are TRBV10-3 and TRBJ2-3; possibly TRBD2 for D (6 bases). The CDR3 bases that were read are TGTGCCATCGGGGTAGCGGCTAGCACAGATACG. Protein product: CAIGVAASTDT. The whole CDR3 sequence reads CAIGVAASTDTQYF.